These 30 T cell receptor beta chains originate from one sample sequenced in a study of T cells after posttransplantation cyclophosphamide. Treatment was busulfan-fludarabine conditioning, a marrow graft, and cyclophosphamide on days +3 and +4. Using immunoSEQ multiplex PCR, the repertoire was profiled, and TCRdb retains in-frame clones only, with some absent. The sample shows about 5,400 clones, none of them appearing just once. The sequenced sample was PBMCs, obtained 350 to 400 days after allogeneic stem cell transplant with posttransplant cyclophosphamide. These receptors were obtained from a male patient aged 60 to 75 who received an allogeneic stem cell transplant from a related donor, was CMV-positive, and had acute GVHD only. The T cells may come from the graft donor.

This clone was counted many times. This chain joins TRBV6-6 and TRBJ1-2, with unresolved D. The CDR3 spans 13 residues. The ends were cut back, 6 bases at V and 4 bases at J, with 12 bases in the middle. Germline CDR1 and CDR2: MNHNY and SVGAGI (reference sequence). CDR3 DNA: TGTGCCAGCAGAACACGGGTTTCCTATGGCTACACCTTC. Encoded protein: CASRTRVSYGYTF.

This clone was recorded many times. The chain has TRBV30 and TRBJ1-2, with D possibly matching TRBD1 (6 bases). V was shortened by 2 bases and J by 8 bases, with 12 bases between the two germline ends. The germline V gene has CDR1 GTSNPN and CDR2 SVGIG (reference sequence). CDR3 length: 12 residues. CDR3 nucleotide sequence: TGTGCCTGGAGTCTCCAAACAGGGGGCTACACCTTC. Amino acid sequence: CAWSLQTGGYTF.

This clone showed up many times. This chain connects TRBV19 to TRBJ1-2, with 7 bases fitting TRBD1. Trimming cost V 7 bases and J 2 bases; bases outside gene matches: 7. Looked up from germline, CDR1 is LNHDA and CDR2 is SQIVND (reference sequence). The CDR3 covers 14 residues. The DNA for the CDR3 is TGTGCCAGTACCATAAAACAGGGGAACTATGGCTACACCTTC. As protein: CASTIKQGNYGYTF.

This clone has a count of ten or more. The V and J genes are TRBV29-1 and TRBJ1-1; D ambiguous. The CDR3 consists of 13 residues. Germline loops: CDR1 SQVTM, CDR2 ANQGSEA. V gave up 2 bases and J gave up 1 base, with 8 bases separating them. Here the CDR3 reads CSVEKNRNTEAFF. CDR3 sequence (DNA): TGCAGCGTTGAAAAAAACAGGAACACTGAAGCTTTCTTT.

This clone has only a few counts. The rearrangement joins TRBV11-2 to TRBJ2-5; D call uncertain. The better agreement between TRBJ2-7 and the DNA end casts doubt on the J call. This CDR3 comprises 13 residues. Germline CDR1 SGHAT, CDR2 FQNNGV. In nucleotides, the CDR3 is TGTGCCAGCAGCTTAGGTACTTCCTACGAGCAGTACTTC. This sequence encodes CASSLGTSYEQYF.

This clone occurred many times. The rearrangement joins TRBV5-4 to TRBJ2-1; 8 positions agree with TRBD1. Unmatched junction bases numbered 4, after V lost 4 bases and J lost 1 base. This CDR3 region has 15 residues. Germline-derived CDR1 and CDR2 are SGHNT and YYREEE (reference sequence). The CDR3 nucleotides are TGTGCCAGCAGCCCGGGACAGGATTCCTACAATGAGCAGTTCTTC. It yields the protein CASSPGQDSYNEQFF. Looking up the rest from reference TRBV5-4 and TRBJ2-1 gives the full variable domain: ETGVTQSPTHLIKTRGQQVTLRCSSQSGHNTVSWYQQALGQGPQFIFQYYREEENGRGNFPPRFSGLQFPNYSSELNVNALELDDSALYLCASSPGQDSYNEQFFGPGTRLTVL.

This clone was counted ten times or more. The chain combines TRBV29-1 with TRBJ2-1; TRBD2 matches at 7 bases. Germline V gene lookup returns CDR1 SQVTM and CDR2 ANQGSEA. CDR3 length: 15 residues. Germline trimming cut 6 bases from V and 3 bases from J; bases unmatched to any gene: 11. The CDR3 nucleotides are TGCAGCGTCCAACCGACTAGCCGAGACTACAATGAGCAGTTCTTC. Protein: CSVQPTSRDYNEQFF.

With respect to this clone: A much more abundant neighbour one base away suggests this may be a read error. The identical CDR3 is also encoded by other nucleotide sequences in the sample. The chain combines TRBV7-9 with TRBJ1-5; D is unclear. Germline loops: CDR1 SEHNR, CDR2 FQNEAQ (reference sequence). The CDR3 covers 14 residues. CDR3 nucleotides: TGTGCCAGCAGTTTAGCACATAACAATCAGCCCCAGCATTTT. Protein product: CASSLAHNNQPQHF.

Ten or more counts support this clone. The chain uses TRBV27 and TRBJ1-1; 9 bases fit TRBD1. Unmatched junction bases numbered 2, after V lost 4 bases and J lost 5 bases. Germline assignment: CDR1 MNHEY and CDR2 SMNVEV (reference sequence). The length of the CDR3 is 13 residues. CDR3 protein: CASSYRGLTEAFF. DNA of the CDR3: TGTGCCAGCAGTTACAGGGGGCTTACTGAAGCTTTCTTT.

This clone was found many times. The chain links TRBV30 to TRBJ2-7; the D gene is possibly TRBD2 (6 bases). The length of the CDR3 is 14 residues. CDR1 is GTSNPN and CDR2 is SVGIG in the germline V gene (reference sequence). Trimming cost V 4 bases and J 6 bases, with 19 bases left between them. Written as DNA, the CDR3 is TGTGCCTGGACAAGGACTACCGCAGAGGGCGAGCAGTACTTC. It translates to CAWTRTTAEGEQYF.

This clone was counted ten times or more. The chain links TRBV11-2 to TRBJ2-5, with TRBD2 as a possible D gene (5 bases). Germline V gives CDR1 SGHAT, CDR2 FQNNGV. The CDR3 is 14 amino acids. V gave up 6 bases and J gave up 2 bases, with 13 bases separating them. The CDR3 DNA sequence: TGTGCCAGCAGTCGAGAGGGAGCTCAAGAGACCCAGTACTTC. Translated, it gives CASSREGAQETQYF.

This clone was seen repeatedly, ten times or more. The V call is TRBV6-5, the J call TRBJ1-1; D is possibly TRBD1 (6 bases). Germline CDR1 is MNHEY and CDR2 is SVGAGI. This CDR3 contains 14 residues. V was cut by 6 bases and J by 5 bases, with 16 bases left in between. This CDR3 reads CASRLQGRETEAFF. CDR3 nucleotides: TGTGCCAGCAGACTCCAGGGGCGTGAAACTGAAGCTTTCTTT.

This clone was detected ten times or more. This rearrangement joins TRBV18 to TRBJ1-1, with 7 positions matching TRBD1. Germline lookup yields CDR1 KGHSH and CDR2 LQKENI. The CDR3 is 13 residues long. The junction had 4 bases not matched to a gene; V was cut back by 8 bases and J by 1 base. The CDR3 DNA reads TGTGCCAGCCGAAGGACAGGGAACACTGAAGCTTTCTTT. This encodes CASRRTGNTEAFF. Together with reference TRBV18 and TRBJ1-1, the CDR3 gives the full variable domain: NAGVMQNPRHLVRRRGQEARLRCSPMKGHSHVYWYRQLPEEGLKFMVYLQKENIIDESGMPKERFSAEFPKEGPSILRIQQVVRGDSAAYFCASRRTGNTEAFFGQGTRLTVV.

There are many counts of this clone. The chain has TRBV11-2 and TRBJ2-7, with D perhaps matching TRBD2 (6 bases). The germline V gene has CDR1 SGHAT and CDR2 FQNNGV. The CDR3 length is 13 residues. Trimming removed 1 base from V and 3 bases from J, with 7 bases in between. The CDR3 nucleotides read TGTGCCAGCAGCTTAGGGGGGGACTACGAGCAGTACTTC. Its translation: CASSLGGDYEQYF.

This clone has at least ten counts. The gene calls are TRBV10-2 and TRBJ1-3; 10 positions match TRBD1. From germline, CDR1 is WSHSY and CDR2 SAAADI. Trimming removed 6 bases from V and 2 bases from J; junction bases left unmatched: 4. This CDR3 region has 15 residues. The CDR3 DNA is TGCGCCAGCAGCCAGACAGGGGGCCCTGGAAACACCATATATTTT. Amino acid sequence: CASSQTGGPGNTIYF.

This clone was seen more than once but under ten times. The chain is built from TRBV27 and TRBJ1-1; D possibly corresponds to TRBD1 (5 bases). CDR1 is MNHEY and CDR2 is SMNVEV in the germline V gene (reference sequence). The CDR3 runs to 12 residues. V dropped 6 bases and J dropped 10 bases, with 15 bases sitting between them. The CDR3, as DNA: TGTGCCAGCAGGCAGGGAGGCCCGGGAGCTTTCTTT. This codes for CASRQGGPGAFF.

This clone appeared many times. V is TRBV5-1 and J is TRBJ2-7, with D tentatively TRBD2 (6 bases). The CDR3 has 17 amino acids. Trimming cost V 3 bases and J 2 bases, with 21 bases left between them. In germline, CDR1 is SGHRS, CDR2 YFSETQ. The CDR3 here is CASSSGDSFQWAYEQYF. CDR3 in DNA: TGCGCCAGCAGCTCGGGGGACTCTTTTCAGTGGGCCTACGAGCAGTACTTC.

Ten or more counts support this clone. The chain joins TRBV7-2 to TRBJ2-7; 8 nucleotides align to TRBD1. Losses at the gene ends were 0 bases for V and 2 bases for J; bases not matched to a gene: 3. Germline CDR1 and CDR2: SGHTA and FQGNSA. The CDR3 totals 15 residues. The CDR3 DNA follows: TGTGCCAGCAGCTTAGCCGGACAGGGCCCCTACGAGCAGTACTTC. Encoded protein: CASSLAGQGPYEQYF.

This clone was seen ten or more times. The CDR3 here is CATSGGVETQYF. The CDR3 bases are TGTGCCACGTCAGGAGGGGTGGAGACCCAGTACTTC. V is TRBV7-9 and J is TRBJ2-5, with D possibly being TRBD2 (6 bases). The CDR3 contains 12 residues. V lost 10 bases and J lost 5, with 14 bases in between. The V gene's germline CDR1 is SEHNR and CDR2 FQNEAQ (reference sequence).

This clone was found many times. The chain links TRBV7-9 to TRBJ2-7; 9 positions agree with TRBD1. This CDR3 contains 16 residues. With 5 bases clipped from V and 3 bases from J, the junction kept 11 bases outside the gene matches. The germline CDR1 and CDR2 sequences are SEHNR and FQNEAQ (reference sequence). As DNA, the CDR3 is TGTGCCAGCAGCCAGGGGCCGAGACAGGGGGTCTACGAGCAGTACTTC. This translates into CASSQGPRQGVYEQYF.

This clone was picked up many times. The chain has TRBV30 and TRBJ1-2, with a tentative D call TRBD1 (6 bases). V was trimmed by 2 bases and J by 6 bases, leaving 10 bases between them. The CDR3 has 12 amino acids. CDR1 is GTSNPN, CDR2 SVGIG, per germline (reference sequence). The DNA of the CDR3 is TGTGCCTGGAGTAGACAGGTGAATGGCTACACCTTC. Amino acids: CAWSRQVNGYTF.

This clone was recorded at least ten times. The chain employs TRBV4-2 and TRBJ2-7, with D possibly matching TRBD2 (5 bases). V was shortened by 0 bases and J by 2 bases, with 14 bases between the two germline ends. The CDR3 totals 16 residues. CDR1 and CDR2 from the germline V gene are LGHNA and YNFKEQ. CDR3 sequence: CASSQELLAGPYEQYF. CDR3 coding DNA: TGTGCCAGCAGCCAAGAGCTCCTAGCAGGTCCCTACGAGCAGTACTTC.

This clone appeared many times. The rearrangement links TRBV19 to TRBJ2-7, with 9 bases aligning to TRBD1. CDR1 is LNHDA, CDR2 SQIVND, per germline (reference sequence). This CDR3 has 15 amino acids. Unmatched junction bases numbered 8, after V lost 1 base and J lost 7 bases. The CDR3 reads CASSIVGTGTTEQYF. For the CDR3, the DNA is TGTGCCAGTAGTATAGTAGGGACAGGGACGACAGAGCAGTACTTC. The complete variable domain, with remaining parts taken from reference TRBV19 and TRBJ2-7, reads DGGITQSPKYLFRKEGQNVTLSCEQNLNHDAMYWYRQDPGQGLRLIYYSQIVNDFQKGDIAEGYSVSREKKESFPLTVTSAQKNPTAFYLCASSIVGTGTTEQYFGPGTRLTVT.

This clone appeared many times. The J gene is TRBJ2-5, the V gene TRBV5-1; 13 nucleotides line up with TRBD2. V shed 5 bases and J 5 bases; nucleotides not matched to a gene: 9. CDR3 size: 16 residues. From germline, CDR1 is SGHRS and CDR2 YFSETQ. DNA for the CDR3: TGCGCCAGCAGTTTCGGACTAGCGGGAGTTTTTGAGACCCAGTACTTC. It is translated as CASSFGLAGVFETQYF. Based on the CDR3 plus reference TRBV5-1 and TRBJ2-5, the full variable domain is KAGVTQTPRYLIKTRGQQVTLSCSPISGHRSVSWYQQTPGQGLQFLFEYFSETQRNKGNFPGRFSGRQFSNSRSEMNVSTLELGDSALYLCASSFGLAGVFETQYFGPGTRLLVL.

This clone was counted many times. J is TRBJ1-2 and V is TRBV27; a possible D gene is TRBD1 (6 bases). The V gene's germline CDR1 is MNHEY and CDR2 SMNVEV (reference sequence). This CDR3 comprises 14 residues. The germline V and J ends were trimmed by 6 bases and 4 bases, with 15 bases remaining between them. As DNA, the CDR3 is TGTGCCAGCAGAATTCAGGGGCCAGGCTATGGCTACACCTTC. Amino acid sequence: CASRIQGPGYGYTF.

Details on this clone: An end of the junction differs from the germline gene, which may be a read error. This same CDR3 is encoded by further DNA sequences in the sample. J is TRBJ1-2 and V is TRBV29-1; TRBD1 matches 7 bases. Germline assignment: CDR1 SQVTM and CDR2 ANQGSEA. The CDR3 has 12 amino acids. The CDR3 DNA sequence: TGCAGCGTAAACAGGGTTCGAGGGGGCTACACTTTC. Translation gives CSVNRVRGGYTF. Variable domain in full (rest from reference TRBV29-1 and TRBJ1-2): SAVISQKPSRDICQRGTSLTIQCQVDSQVTMMFWYRQQPGQSLTLIATANQGSEATYESGFVIDKFPISRPNLTFSTLTVSNMSPEDSSIYLCSVNRVRGGYTFGSGTRLTVV.

This clone was observed many times. The chain links TRBV6-5 to TRBJ2-3; 9 bases line up with TRBD1. The germline V gene has CDR1 MNHEY and CDR2 SVGAGI. V shed 5 bases and J 3 bases; nucleotides not matched to a gene: 6. CDR3 length: 15 amino acids. The CDR3 bases are TGTGCCAGCAGTCCCGGGACAGGGACGACAGATACGCAGTATTTT. Protein: CASSPGTGTTDTQYF.

This clone was seen ten or more times. The chain combines TRBV4-2 with TRBJ2-1; the match to TRBD2 covers 12 bases. Germline V gene sequence: CDR1 LGHNA, CDR2 YNFKEQ. CDR3 length: 18 amino acids. V shed 3 bases and J 9 bases; nucleotides not matched to a gene: 15. Here the CDR3 DNA reads TGTGCCAGCAGCCATGCTCGACTAGCGGGAGATCTAATCGTTGAGCAGTTCTTC. Translating gives CASSHARLAGDLIVEQFF.

In this sample, this clone turned up many times. The chain is built from TRBV29-1 and TRBJ1-2, with TRBD1 matching over 8 bases. V lost 5 bases to trimming and J lost 8 bases; unmatched junction nucleotides: 13. Germline V gene sequence: CDR1 SQVTM, CDR2 ANQGSEA. The CDR3 consists of 14 residues. CDR3 sequence: CSVTGQGAWGGYTF. In DNA form, the CDR3 reads TGCAGCGTTACGGGGCAGGGGGCTTGGGGGGGCTACACCTTC.

The table lists this clone with many counts. The chain joins TRBV4-3 to TRBJ2-1, with D possibly being TRBD2 (6 bases). This CDR3 has 20 residues. From germline, CDR1 is LGHNA and CDR2 YSLEER. V was cut by 0 bases and J by 0 bases, with 21 bases left in between. The CDR3 region is CASSQEGGMVGGSSYNEQFF. The CDR3 nucleotides are TGCGCCAGCAGCCAAGAGGGGGGTATGGTGGGTGGGAGCTCCTACAATGAGCAGTTCTTC.